These T cell receptor beta chains were read from a single sample in a study of blood T cell repertoires in COVID-19. TCRdb keeps only in-frame clones here, not all; method: immunoSEQ multiplex PCR. The table lists 100,000 to 150,000 clones, about 85% of them singletons. The sample comprised peripheral blood. Receptor source: a woman older than 75 with COVID-19, enrolled during active disease. The CDR3 runs from the conserved cysteine through the conserved F or W. Fields, in order: V gene, D gene, CDR3 length, J gene, clone size, CDR3 DNA, CDR3 protein. D genes are given only for firm matches. Clone size appears in some rows only: once, few, many, or a class for an expanded clone.

>TRBV6-2/TRBV6-3|TRBD1|16|TRBJ1-5|NA
TGTGCCAGCAGTTTCCCCGGGACAGGGTTTATGCAGCCCCAGCATTTT
CASSFPGTGFMQPQHF
>TRBV5-1|NA|14|TRBJ2-2|NA
TGCGCCAGCAGCCCGAAAAGCGAAACCGGGGAGCTGTTTTTT
CASSPKSETGELFF
>TRBV4-2|TRBD1|15|TRBJ1-5|NA
TGTGCCAGCAGCCAACCCGACAGGGACAACCAGCCCCAGCATTTT
CASSQPDRDNQPQHF
>TRBV19|TRBD1|13|TRBJ2-1|once
TGTGCCAGTACCCGGACAGGGGGAAATGAGCAGTTCTTC
CASTRTGGNEQFF
>TRBV28|NA|15|TRBJ1-1|NA
TGTGCCAGCAGTTCTCCAGGGGCGGTAGGCACTGAAGCTTTCTTT
CASSSPGAVGTEAFF
>TRBV28|NA|15|TRBJ1-6|NA
TGTGCCAGCAGGCCCCCCGGGAACAACAATTCACCCCTCCACTTT
CASRPPGNNNSPLHF
>TRBV6-6|NA|13|TRBJ1-1|NA
TGTGCCAGCGCGGTCCCGGGGAACACTGAAGCTTTCTTT
CASAVPGNTEAFF
>TRBV3-1/TRBV3-2|TRBD1|15|TRBJ1-1|NA
TGTGCCAGCAGCCAAGCGAGACAGGGGCAATCTGAAGCTTTCTTT
CASSQARQGQSEAFF
>TRBV12-3/TRBV12-4|NA|13|TRBJ2-1|NA
TGTGCCAGCAGTCCTCTTGCGGTCAATGAGCAGTTCTTC
CASSPLAVNEQFF
>TRBV7-6|TRBD2|16|TRBJ2-1|once
TGTGCCAGCAGCTTAAGGACTAGCGGTCCCTACAATGAGCAGTTCTTC
CASSLRTSGPYNEQFF
>TRBV5-6|TRBD1|15|TRBJ1-6|NA
TGTGCCAGCAGCCCAGGGGACAGACATAATTCACCCCTCCACTTT
CASSPGDRHNSPLHF
>TRBV6-1|NA|13|TRBJ2-5|once
TGTGCCAGCAGTGACCGACGGGTGGAGACCCAGTACTTC
CASSDRRVETQYF
>TRBV29-1|NA|13|TRBJ2-2|NA
TGCAGCGTTGATGACAGCTACACGGGGGAGCTGTTTTTT
CSVDDSYTGELFF
>TRBV23-1|NA|18|TRBJ2-3|NA
TGCGCCAGCAGTGACATCTTACTGTCGACAGGAACTCTAGATACGCAGTATTTT
CASSDILLSTGTLDTQYF
>TRBV5-8|NA|15|TRBJ2-2|once
TGTGCCAGCAGCTTTATACGGGCGAACACCGGGGAGCTGTTTTTT
CASSFIRANTGELFF
>TRBV6-5|NA|14|TRBJ1-2|NA
TGTGCCAGCAGTTACGACAGCACTAACTATGGCTACACCTTC
CASSYDSTNYGYTF
>TRBV11-2|NA|11|TRBJ2-7|NA
TGTGCCAGCAGCTCGGACTGGGTGCAGTACTTC
CASSSDWVQYF
>TRBV5-6|TRBD2|15|TRBJ2-3|NA
TGTGCCAGCAGCTTGCAGGGACTAGTGCAAGATACGCAGTATTTT
CASSLQGLVQDTQYF
>TRBV7-3|NA|13|TRBJ2-7|NA
TGTGCCAGCAGCTTAACGTGGGGGCAAGAGCAGTACTTC
CASSLTWGQEQYF
>TRBV6-2/TRBV6-3|NA|12|TRBJ2-1|NA
TGTGCCAGCAGTTTAGCGGACTATGAGCAGTTCTTC
CASSLADYEQFF
>TRBV29-1|NA|12|TRBJ1-2|NA
TGCAGCGTAGAGACAGGAGGTGGTGGCTACACCTTC
CSVETGGGGYTF
>TRBV6-4|TRBD2|16|TRBJ2-2|NA
TGTGCCAGCACCCCACTAGCGGGAGCGAGCACCGGGGAGCTGTTTTTT
CASTPLAGASTGELFF
>TRBV6-4|NA|13|TRBJ1-2|NA
TGTGCCAGCAGTGAGGAGCAGGGGTATGGCTACACCTTC
CASSEEQGYGYTF
>TRBV5-1|NA|16|TRBJ2-1|NA
TGCGCCAGCTCCCGGGGCAGGGGATTTTCCTACAATGAGCAGTTCTTC
CASSRGRGFSYNEQFF
>TRBV4-3|NA|14|TRBJ1-1|NA
TGCGCCAGCAGCCCTAGCGACCGGGGAACTGAAGCTTTCTTT
CASSPSDRGTEAFF
>TRBV10-2|NA|19|TRBJ1-2|NA
TGCGCCAGCAGTGAGTCGACTCGGGCCGGGACTGCTCCTAACTATGGCTACACCTTC
CASSESTRAGTAPNYGYTF
>TRBV7-3|NA|15|TRBJ2-7|NA
TGTGCCAGCAGCTTCTTCCCGACAGGACTCTACGAGCAGTACTTC
CASSFFPTGLYEQYF
>TRBV6-6|NA|13|TRBJ2-5|few
TGTGCCAGCAGTTACGGGGGAGGAGAGACCCAGTACTTC
CASSYGGGETQYF
>TRBV28|NA|13|TRBJ2-5|NA
TGTGCCAGCAGCATCGCCCAACGGGTGACCCAGTACTTC
CASSIAQRVTQYF
>TRBV6-5|NA|11|TRBJ1-2|NA
TGTGCCAGCAGTTTAACAGAGGGCTACACCTTC
CASSLTEGYTF
>TRBV6-6|TRBD1|16|TRBJ2-7|NA
TGTGCCAGCAGCCACGACAAGCTGGCAGGGGGTTACGAGCAGTACTTC
CASSHDKLAGGYEQYF
>TRBV19|TRBD2|15|TRBJ2-7|NA
TGTGCCAGTAGTATAGTCGGTAGCGGGAACCCAGAGCAGTACTTC
CASSIVGSGNPEQYF
>TRBV6-5|TRBD2|14|TRBJ2-7|once
TGTGCCAGCACCGTAGCGGGAGGATGGGACGAGCAGTACTTC
CASTVAGGWDEQYF
>TRBV2|TRBD1|15|TRBJ1-4|NA
TGTGCCAGCAGAGCACCCGGGACAGGGAGCGAAAAACTGTTTTTT
CASRAPGTGSEKLFF
>TRBV9|TRBD2|19|TRBJ2-1|NA
TGTGCCAGCAGCGTAGTGCCGGGGACTAGCGGAAGGGCGGGCAATGAGCAGTTCTTC
CASSVVPGTSGRAGNEQFF
>TRBV14|NA|16|TRBJ2-2|few
TGTGCCAGCAGCCAAATGGCAGGCCTGTCCACCGGGGAGCTGTTTTTT
CASSQMAGLSTGELFF